The entry that follows covers one T cell receptor beta chain sequence. What antigen it recognizes has not been identified. No base-level quality is on record; no much larger clone is a single base apart. This sample stems from a study of post-analysis software for immune sequencing data (dated by TCRdb to about 2015). In terms of the full investigation: Relapsing-remitting, secondary progressive and progressive-relapsing multiple sclerosis were recorded as disease courses, and subtype annotation was lacking for some patients. The multiple sclerosis patient repertoires were compared with about a dozen previously published healthy control repertoires from donors aged about 6 to 26 years. A subset of samples was prepared in parallel using single-end sample barcoding, then pooled and co-amplified after Illumina adapter ligation. The study at large found these results: When samples were clustered directly using the F measure, samples prepared in the same batch co-clustered strongly, which prompted a batch-effect correction. The control group was slightly older than the multiple sclerosis patient group. Multiple sclerosis patients had significantly lower normalized Chao1 diversity than controls, a result that suggests substantial peripheral T-cell clonal expansion. Significantly higher frequencies in patients than in controls were found for roughly 5 TRBV segments, including TRBV5-6, TRBV5-1 and TRBV20-1.

TCR beta repertoires were profiled from peripheral blood of under 15 young patients with multiple sclerosis to demonstrate the VDJtools post-analysis software. The patients with multiple sclerosis were children and adolescents between 6 and 15 years of age. Sequences MDHEN (CDR1) and SYDVKM (CDR2) are obtained from the germline V gene. The CDR3 starts with the cysteine, ends with the phenylalanine, and has 13 residues. Left in the record is the CDR3 DNA by itself, 39 bases read in frame from the first base. V sheds 7 bases and J sheds 8 bases, leaving 17 bases between their ends. The method was PCR. These reads were obtained on an Illumina HiSeq 2500. To reduce PCR and sequencing biases, unique molecular identifiers were incorporated into the TCR beta cDNA libraries. About 500,000 cDNA molecules were obtained for every 1 to 10 million input T cells, so each molecule roughly corresponded to one T cell. Patient libraries were prepared and sequenced with the same protocol used for the earlier healthy control dataset. Samples belonging to the same batch were prepared together, multiplexed and sequenced on a shared HiSeq lane. The published analysis was carried out like this. Raw barcoded reads were processed with MIGEC, discarding single-read molecular identifier groups before consensus assembly and CDR3 extraction. VDJtools was used for post-analysis of the clonotype tables, and diversity was normalized by down-sampling every dataset to the size of the smallest sample. Repertoire overlap clustering matched CDR3 amino acid but not nucleotide sequences to correct batch-related cross-sample contamination. TCRdb reprocessed the public reads (quality trimming at Q25 with fastp, clone calling with MiXCR) and kept in-frame beta chains. Each record represents a unique CDR3 protein, reported with the most common genes and DNA among its rows. Clone size and V and J calls follow TCRdb, not the original study. The sample contains around 400,000 distinct CDR3 sequences, 35% to 45% of them found a single time. The ten top clones hold approximately 7.6% of the sample.

The clonotype originates from a girl aged 2 to 9 with multiple sclerosis. The specimen was blood. The chain employs TRBV28 and TRBJ1-2, with the D gene too uncertain to name. The CDR3 has the sequence CASTEWGKRGYTF. In nucleotides, the sequence is TGTGCCAGCACCGAATGGGGTAAAAGAGGCTACACCTTC.